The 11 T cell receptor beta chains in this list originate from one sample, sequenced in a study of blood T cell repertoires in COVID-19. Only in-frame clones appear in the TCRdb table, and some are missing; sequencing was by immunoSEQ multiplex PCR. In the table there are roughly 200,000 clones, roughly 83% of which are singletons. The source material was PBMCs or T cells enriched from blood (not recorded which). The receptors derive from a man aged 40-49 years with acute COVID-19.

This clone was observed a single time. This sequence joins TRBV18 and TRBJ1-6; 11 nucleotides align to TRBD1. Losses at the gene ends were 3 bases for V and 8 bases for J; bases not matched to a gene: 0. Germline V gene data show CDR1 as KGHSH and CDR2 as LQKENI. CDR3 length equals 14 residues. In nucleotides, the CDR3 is TGTGCCAGCTCACCGGACAGGGGGCATTCACCCCTCCACTTT. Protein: CASSPDRGHSPLHF.

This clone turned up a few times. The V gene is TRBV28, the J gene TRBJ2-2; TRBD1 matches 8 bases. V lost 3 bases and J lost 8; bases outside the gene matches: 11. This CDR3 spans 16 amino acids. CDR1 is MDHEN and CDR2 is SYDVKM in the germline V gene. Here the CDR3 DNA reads TGTGCCAGCAGTTTTATTTTCCAGGGGGCAGGGGGGGAGCTGTTTTTT. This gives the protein CASSFIFQGAGGELFF. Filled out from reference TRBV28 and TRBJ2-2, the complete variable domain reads DVKVTQSSRYLVKRTGEKVFLECVQDMDHENMFWYRQDPGLGLRLIYFSYDVKMKEKGDIPEGYSVSREKKERFSLILESASTNQTSMYLCASSFIFQGAGGELFFGEGSRLTVL.

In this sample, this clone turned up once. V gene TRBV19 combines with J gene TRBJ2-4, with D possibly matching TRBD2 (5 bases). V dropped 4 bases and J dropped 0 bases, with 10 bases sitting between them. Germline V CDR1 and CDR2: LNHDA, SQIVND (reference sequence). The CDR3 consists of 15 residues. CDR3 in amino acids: CASSRADLAKNIQYF. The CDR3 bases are TGTGCCAGTAGTAGAGCGGATCTAGCCAAAAACATTCAGTACTTC.

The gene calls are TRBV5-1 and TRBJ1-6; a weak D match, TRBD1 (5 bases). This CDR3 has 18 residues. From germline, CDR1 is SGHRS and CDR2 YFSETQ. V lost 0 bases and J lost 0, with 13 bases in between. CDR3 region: CASSLGAGFPSYNSPLHF. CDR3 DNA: TGCGCCAGCAGCTTGGGGGCAGGGTTTCCCTCCTATAATTCACCCCTCCACTTT.

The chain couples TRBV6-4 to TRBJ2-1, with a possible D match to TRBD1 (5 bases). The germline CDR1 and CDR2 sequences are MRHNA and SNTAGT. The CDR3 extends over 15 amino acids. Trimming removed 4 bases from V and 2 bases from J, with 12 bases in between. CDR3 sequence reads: CASSGIPTAYNEQFF. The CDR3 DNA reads TGTGCCAGCAGTGGGATCCCGACAGCCTACAATGAGCAGTTCTTC.

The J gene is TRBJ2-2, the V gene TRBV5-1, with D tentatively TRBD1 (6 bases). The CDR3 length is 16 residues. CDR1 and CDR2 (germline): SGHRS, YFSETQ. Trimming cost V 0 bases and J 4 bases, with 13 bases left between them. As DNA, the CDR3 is TGCGCCAGCAGCTTGGCACAGGGTCATTCCACCGGGGAGCTGTTTTTT. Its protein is CASSLAQGHSTGELFF.

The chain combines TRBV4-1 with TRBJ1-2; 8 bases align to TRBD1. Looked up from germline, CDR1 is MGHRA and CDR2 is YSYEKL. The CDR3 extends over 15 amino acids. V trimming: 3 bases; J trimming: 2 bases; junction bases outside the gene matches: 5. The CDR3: CASSQPRDRNYGYTF. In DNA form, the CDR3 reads TGCGCCAGCAGCCAGCCCAGGGACAGGAACTATGGCTACACCTTC.

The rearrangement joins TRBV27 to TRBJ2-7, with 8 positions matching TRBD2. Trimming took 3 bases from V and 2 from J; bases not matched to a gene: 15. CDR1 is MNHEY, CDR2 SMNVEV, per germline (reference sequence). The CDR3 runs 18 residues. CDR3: CASSFWGPPSGSPYEQYF. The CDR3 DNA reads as TGTGCCAGCAGTTTTTGGGGCCCCCCTAGCGGGTCTCCCTACGAGCAGTACTTC.

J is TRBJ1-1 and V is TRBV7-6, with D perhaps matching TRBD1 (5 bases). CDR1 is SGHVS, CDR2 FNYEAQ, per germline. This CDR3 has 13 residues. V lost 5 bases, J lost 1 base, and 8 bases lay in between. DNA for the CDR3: TGTGCCAGCAGCCCAGGGTGGAACACTGAAGCTTTCTTT. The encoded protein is CASSPGWNTEAFF.

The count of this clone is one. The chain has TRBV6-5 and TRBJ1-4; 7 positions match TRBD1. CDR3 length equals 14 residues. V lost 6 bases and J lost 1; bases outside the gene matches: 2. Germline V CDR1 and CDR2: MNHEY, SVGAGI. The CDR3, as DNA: TGTGCCAGCAGGAGGGACAGAACTAATGAAAAACTGTTTTTT. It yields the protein CASRRDRTNEKLFF.

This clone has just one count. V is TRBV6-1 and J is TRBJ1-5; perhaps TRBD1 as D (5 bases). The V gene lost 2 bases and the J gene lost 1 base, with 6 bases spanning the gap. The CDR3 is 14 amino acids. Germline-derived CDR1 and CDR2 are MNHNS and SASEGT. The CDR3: CASSERGSNQPQHF. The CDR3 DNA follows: TGTGCCAGCAGTGAAAGGGGAAGCAATCAGCCCCAGCATTTT.